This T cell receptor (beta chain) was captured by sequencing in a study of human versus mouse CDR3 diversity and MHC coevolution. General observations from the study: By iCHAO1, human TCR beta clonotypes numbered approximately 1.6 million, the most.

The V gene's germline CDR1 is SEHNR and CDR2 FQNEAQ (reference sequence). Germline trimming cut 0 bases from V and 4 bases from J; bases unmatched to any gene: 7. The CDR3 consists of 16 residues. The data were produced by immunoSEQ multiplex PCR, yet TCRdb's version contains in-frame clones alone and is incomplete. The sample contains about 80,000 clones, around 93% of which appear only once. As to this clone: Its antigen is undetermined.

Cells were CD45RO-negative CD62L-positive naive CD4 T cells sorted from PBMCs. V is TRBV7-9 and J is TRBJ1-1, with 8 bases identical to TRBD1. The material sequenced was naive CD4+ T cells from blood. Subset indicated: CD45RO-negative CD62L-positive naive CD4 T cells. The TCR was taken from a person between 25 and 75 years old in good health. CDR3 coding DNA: TGTGCCAGCAGCTTAGCGACAGGGGTTGGTATCACTGAAGCTTTCTTT. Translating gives CASSLATGVGITEAFF.